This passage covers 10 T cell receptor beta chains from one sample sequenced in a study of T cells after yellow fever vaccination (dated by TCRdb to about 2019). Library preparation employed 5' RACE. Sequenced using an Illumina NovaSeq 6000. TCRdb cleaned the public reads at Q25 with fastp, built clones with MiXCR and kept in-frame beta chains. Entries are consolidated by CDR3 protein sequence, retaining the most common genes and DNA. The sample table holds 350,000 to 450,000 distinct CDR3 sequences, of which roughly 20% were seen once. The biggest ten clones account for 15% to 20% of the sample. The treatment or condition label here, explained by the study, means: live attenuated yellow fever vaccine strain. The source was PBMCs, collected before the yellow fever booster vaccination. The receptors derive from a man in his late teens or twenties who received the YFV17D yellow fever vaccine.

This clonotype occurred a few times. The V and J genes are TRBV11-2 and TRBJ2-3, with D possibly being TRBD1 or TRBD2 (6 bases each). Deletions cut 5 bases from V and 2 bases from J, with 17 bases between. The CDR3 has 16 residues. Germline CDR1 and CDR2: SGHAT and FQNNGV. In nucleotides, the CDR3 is TGTGCCAGCAGCCGAGGAGGAGGGGGGCCCACAGATACGCAGTATTTT. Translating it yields CASSRGGGGPTDTQYF.

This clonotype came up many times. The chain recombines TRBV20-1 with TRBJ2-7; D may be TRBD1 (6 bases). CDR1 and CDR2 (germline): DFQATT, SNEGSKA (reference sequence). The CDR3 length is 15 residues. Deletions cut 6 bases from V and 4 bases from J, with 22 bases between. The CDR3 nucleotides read TGCAGTGCACTCCTCCCGGGCAGGACAGATTACGAGCAGTACTTC. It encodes CSALLPGRTDYEQYF.

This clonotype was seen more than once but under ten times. The DNA of the CDR3 is TGTGCCAGCAGAACGGGACAGAGGAACTATGGCTACACCTTC. Translation: CASRTGQRNYGYTF. The chain employs TRBV6-5 and TRBJ1-2, with 7 bases aligning to TRBD1. The CDR3 totals 14 residues. V shed 6 bases and J 2 bases; nucleotides not matched to a gene: 6. CDR1 is MNHEY, CDR2 SVGAGI, per germline.

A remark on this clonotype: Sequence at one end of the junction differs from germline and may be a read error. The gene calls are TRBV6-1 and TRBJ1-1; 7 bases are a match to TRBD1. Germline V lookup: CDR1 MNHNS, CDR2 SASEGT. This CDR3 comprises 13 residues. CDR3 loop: CASRPGQLLGGIF. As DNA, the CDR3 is TGTGCCAGCAGACCGGGACAGCTTCTAGGGGGGATCTTT.

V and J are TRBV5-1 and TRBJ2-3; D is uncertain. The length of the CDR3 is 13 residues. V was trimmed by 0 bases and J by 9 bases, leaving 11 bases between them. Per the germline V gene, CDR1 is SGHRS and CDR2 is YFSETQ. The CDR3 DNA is TGCGCCAGCAGCTTGGGGGTCGTCAACACGCAGTATTTT. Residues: CASSLGVVNTQYF. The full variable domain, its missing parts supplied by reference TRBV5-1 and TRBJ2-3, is KAGVTQTPRYLIKTRGQQVTLSCSPISGHRSVSWYQQTPGQGLQFLFEYFSETQRNKGNFPGRFSGRQFSNSRSEMNVSTLELGDSALYLCASSLGVVNTQYFGPGTRLTVL.

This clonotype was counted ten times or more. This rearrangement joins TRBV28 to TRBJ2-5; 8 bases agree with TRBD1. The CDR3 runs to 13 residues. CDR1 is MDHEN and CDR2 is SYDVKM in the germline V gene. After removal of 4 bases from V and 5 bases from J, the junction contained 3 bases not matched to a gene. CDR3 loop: CASSSGQEETQYF. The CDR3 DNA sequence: TGTGCCAGCAGTTCGGGACAGGAGGAGACCCAGTACTTC.

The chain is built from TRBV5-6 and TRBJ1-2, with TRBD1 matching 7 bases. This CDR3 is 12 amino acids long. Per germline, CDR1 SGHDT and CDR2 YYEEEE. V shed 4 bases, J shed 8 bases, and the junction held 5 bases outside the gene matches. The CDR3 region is CASSRRGLGYTF. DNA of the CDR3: TGTGCCAGCAGCAGGAGGGGGCTCGGCTACACCTTC. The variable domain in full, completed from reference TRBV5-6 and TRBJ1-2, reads DAGVTQSPTHLIKTRGQQVTLRCSPKSGHDTVSWYQQALGQGPQFIFQYYEEEERQRGNFPDRFSGHQFPNYSSELNVNALLLGDSALYLCASSRRGLGYTFGSGTRLTVV.

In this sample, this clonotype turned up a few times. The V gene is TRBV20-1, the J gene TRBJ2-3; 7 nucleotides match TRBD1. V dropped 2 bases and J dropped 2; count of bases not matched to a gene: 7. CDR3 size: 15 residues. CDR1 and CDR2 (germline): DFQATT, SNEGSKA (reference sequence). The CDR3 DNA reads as TGCAGTGCTAGACTACAGGGGTTCCTCACAGATACGCAGTATTTT. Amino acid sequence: CSARLQGFLTDTQYF.

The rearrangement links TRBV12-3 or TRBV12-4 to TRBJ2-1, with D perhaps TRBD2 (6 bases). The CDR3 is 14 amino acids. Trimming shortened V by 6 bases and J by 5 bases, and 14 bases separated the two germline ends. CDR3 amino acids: CASRRDFANNEQFF. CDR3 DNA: TGTGCCAGCAGACGGGACTTCGCGAACAATGAGCAGTTCTTC.

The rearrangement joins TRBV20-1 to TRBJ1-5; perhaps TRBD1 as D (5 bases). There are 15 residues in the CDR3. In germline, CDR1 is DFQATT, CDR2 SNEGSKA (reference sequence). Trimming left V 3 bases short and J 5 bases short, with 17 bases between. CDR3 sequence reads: CSARSWVGADQPQHF. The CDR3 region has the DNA TGCAGTGCTAGGTCCTGGGTCGGGGCAGATCAGCCCCAGCATTTT.